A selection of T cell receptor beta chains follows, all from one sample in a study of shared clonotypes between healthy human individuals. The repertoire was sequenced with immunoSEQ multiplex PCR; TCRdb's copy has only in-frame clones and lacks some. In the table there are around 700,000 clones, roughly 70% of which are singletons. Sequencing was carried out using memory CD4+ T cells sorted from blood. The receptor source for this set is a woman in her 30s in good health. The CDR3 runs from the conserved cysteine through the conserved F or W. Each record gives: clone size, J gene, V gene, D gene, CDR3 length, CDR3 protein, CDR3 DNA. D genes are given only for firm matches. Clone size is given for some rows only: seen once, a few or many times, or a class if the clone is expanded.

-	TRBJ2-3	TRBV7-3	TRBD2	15	CASSPGAGGPWTQYF	TGTGCCAGCAGCCCCGGTGCGGGAGGGCCATGGACGCAGTATTTT
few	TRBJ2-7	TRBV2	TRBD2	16	CASSGRSASGRDEQYF	TGTGCCAGCAGTGGTCGATCGGCTAGCGGGAGGGATGAGCAGTACTTC
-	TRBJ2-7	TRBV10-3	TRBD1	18	CAISDPGTGGRGSYEQYF	TGTGCCATCAGTGATCCCGGGACAGGGGGCAGAGGCTCCTACGAGCAGTACTTC
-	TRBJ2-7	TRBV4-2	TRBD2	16	CASSPTGTRRNYEQYF	TGTGCCAGCAGCCCCACCGGGACTAGAAGGAACTACGAGCAGTACTTC
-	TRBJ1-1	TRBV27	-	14	CASSYFRDNTEAFF	TGTGCCAGCAGTTACTTCCGGGACAACACTGAAGCTTTCTTT
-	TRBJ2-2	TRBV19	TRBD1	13	CATSTGNAGELFF	TGTGCCACCTCGACAGGGAACGCCGGGGAGCTGTTTTTT
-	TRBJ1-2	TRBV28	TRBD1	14	CASSFGTENAGYTF	TGTGCCAGCAGTTTCGGGACAGAGAACGCTGGCTACACCTTC
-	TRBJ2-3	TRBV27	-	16	CASSPVARVNSDTQYF	TGTGCCAGCAGTCCCGTAGCCCGGGTTAACTCAGATACGCAGTATTTT
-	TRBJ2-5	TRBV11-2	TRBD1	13	CASGGQGEETQYF	TGTGCCAGCGGGGGACAGGGGGAAGAGACCCAGTACTTC
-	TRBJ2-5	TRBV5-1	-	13	CASSLGGGETQYF	TGCGCCAGCAGCTTGGGAGGGGGAGAGACCCAGTACTTC
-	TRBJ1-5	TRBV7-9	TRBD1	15	CASSVGQGLDQPQHF	TGTGCCAGCAGCGTTGGACAGGGGCTGGATCAGCCCCAGCATTTT
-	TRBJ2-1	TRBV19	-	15	CASSWGLHSYNEQFF	TGTGCCAGTAGTTGGGGACTCCACTCCTACAATGAGCAGTTCTTC
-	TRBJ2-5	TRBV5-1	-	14	CASSLAIQSETQYF	TGCGCCAGCAGCTTGGCTATACAGTCAGAGACCCAGTACTTC
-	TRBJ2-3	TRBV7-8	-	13	CASSVTDTDTQYF	TGTGCCAGCAGCGTGACTGACACAGATACGCAGTATTTT
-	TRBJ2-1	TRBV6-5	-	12	CASSYPSGEQFF	TGTGCCAGCAGTTACCCCAGCGGAGAGCAGTTCTTC
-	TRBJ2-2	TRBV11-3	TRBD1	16	CASSPGQGSNTGELFF	TGTGCCAGCAGCCCGGGACAGGGCTCGAACACCGGGGAGCTGTTTTTT
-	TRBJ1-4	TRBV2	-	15	CASGQENTENEKLFF	TGTGCCAGCGGGCAGGAAAATACGGAGAATGAAAAACTGTTTTTT
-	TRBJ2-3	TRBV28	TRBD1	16	CASSLFRGRNTDTQYF	TGTGCCAGCAGTTTATTCAGGGGGAGAAACACAGATACGCAGTATTTT
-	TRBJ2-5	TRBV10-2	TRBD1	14	CASRDTGGRKTQYF	TGCGCCAGCAGAGACACAGGGGGCAGGAAGACCCAGTACTTC
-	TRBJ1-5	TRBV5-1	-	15	CASSLGAPFFSPQHF	TGCGCCAGCAGCTTGGGGGCCCCTTTTTTTTCGCCCCAGCATTTT
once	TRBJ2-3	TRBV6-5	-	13	CASSYSKYGTQYF	TGTGCCAGCAGTTACTCAAAATACGGGACGCAGTATTTT
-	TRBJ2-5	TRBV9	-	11	CASSVPETQYF	TGTGCCAGCAGCGTTCCCGAGACCCAGTACTTC
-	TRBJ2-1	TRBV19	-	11	CASSIANEQFF	TGTGCCAGTAGTATAGCCAATGAGCAGTTCTTC
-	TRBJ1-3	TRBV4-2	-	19	CASSQEPRNQLFSGNTIYF	TGTGCCAGCAGCCAAGAACCGCGAAACCAGTTATTCTCTGGAAACACCATATATTTT
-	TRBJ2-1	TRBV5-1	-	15	CASSYSSSSYNEQFF	TGCGCCAGCAGTTACAGCTCTAGCTCCTACAATGAGCAGTTCTTC
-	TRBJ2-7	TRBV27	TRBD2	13	CASRSDSGRVPYF	TGTGCCAGCCGCTCAGACAGCGGGAGGGTGCCGTACTTC
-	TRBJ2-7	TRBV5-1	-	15	CASSLALGTFDEQYF	TGCGCCAGCAGCTTGGCCCTAGGAACCTTTGACGAGCAGTACTTC
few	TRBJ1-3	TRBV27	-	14	CASRNMNSGNTIYF	TGTGCCAGCAGAAACATGAACTCTGGAAACACCATATATTTT
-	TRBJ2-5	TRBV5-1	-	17	CASSLVMRVRSEETQYF	TGCGCCAGCAGCTTGGTGATGCGGGTGCGGTCGGAGGAGACCCAGTACTTC
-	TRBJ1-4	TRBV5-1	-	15	CASSYTTATNEKLFF	TGCGCCAGCAGCTACACTACTGCAACTAATGAAAAACTGTTTTTT
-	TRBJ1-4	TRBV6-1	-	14	CATGTGRGNEKLFF	TGTGCCACCGGGACGGGGCGCGGTAATGAAAAACTGTTTTTT
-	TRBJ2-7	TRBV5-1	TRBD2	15	CASSPIEGGVYEQYF	TGCGCCAGCAGCCCCATCGAGGGAGGGGTCTACGAGCAGTACTTC
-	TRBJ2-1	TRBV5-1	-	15	CASMEGSGDVNEQFF	TGCGCCAGCATGGAGGGCTCGGGGGATGTAAATGAGCAGTTCTTC
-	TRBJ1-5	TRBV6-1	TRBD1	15	CASSVGTGFYQPQHF	TGTGCCAGCAGTGTAGGGACAGGGTTCTATCAGCCCCAGCATTTT
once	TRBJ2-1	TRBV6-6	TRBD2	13	CAPGGTTDNEQFF	TGTGCCCCGGGGGGGACGACCGACAATGAGCAGTTCTTC
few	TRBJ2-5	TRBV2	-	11	CASTQEETQYF	TGTGCCAGCACACAGGAAGAGACCCAGTACTTC
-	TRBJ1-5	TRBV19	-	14	CASKRVNSNQPQHF	TGTGCCTCAAAAAGAGTTAATAGCAATCAGCCCCAGCATTTT
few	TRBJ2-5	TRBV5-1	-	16	CASSLARQLNQETQYF	TGCGCCAGCAGCTTGGCCAGGCAGCTAAACCAAGAGACCCAGTACTTC
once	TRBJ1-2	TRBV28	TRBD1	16	CASSLVSGTGTGGYTF	TGTGCCAGCAGTTTAGTTAGCGGGACAGGGACAGGTGGCTACACCTTC
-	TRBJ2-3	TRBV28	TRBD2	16	CASTSTGGSRIDTQYF	TGTGCCAGCACCAGTACAGGCGGGAGTAGAATAGATACGCAGTATTTT
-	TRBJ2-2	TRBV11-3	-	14	CASSPDPNTGELFF	TGTGCCAGCAGTCCGGACCCTAACACCGGGGAGCTGTTTTTT
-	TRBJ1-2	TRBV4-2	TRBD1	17	CASSQDEGQGAFRGYTF	TGTGCCAGCAGCCAAGATGAAGGACAGGGGGCATTCAGAGGCTACACCTTC
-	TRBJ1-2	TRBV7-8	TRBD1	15	CASSLGTGGGYGYTF	TGTGCCAGCAGCTTAGGAACAGGGGGCGGCTATGGCTACACCTTC
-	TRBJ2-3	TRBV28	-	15	CASSARAPSTDTQYF	TGTGCCAGCAGTGCTAGGGCACCGAGCACAGATACGCAGTATTTT
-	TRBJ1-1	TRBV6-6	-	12	CASSYGDTEAFF	TGTGCCAGCAGTTATGGTGACACTGAAGCTTTCTTT
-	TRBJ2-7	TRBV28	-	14	CASSLVGLANEQYF	TGTGCCAGCAGCTTGGTAGGGTTGGCCAACGAGCAGTACTTC
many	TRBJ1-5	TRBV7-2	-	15	CASSLQGGSNQPQHF	TGTGCCAGCAGCCTACAGGGTGGTAGCAATCAGCCCCAGCATTTT
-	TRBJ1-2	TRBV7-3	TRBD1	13	CASSLSDRVGYTF	TGTGCCAGCAGTCTTTCGGACAGGGTGGGCTACACCTTC
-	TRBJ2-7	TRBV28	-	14	CASSPWDISGEQYF	TGTGCCAGCAGTCCATGGGACATTTCGGGGGAGCAGTACTTC
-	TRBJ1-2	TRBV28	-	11	CASSSGDGYTF	TGTGCCAGCAGTTCAGGGGATGGCTACACCTTC
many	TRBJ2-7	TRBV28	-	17	CASSQNILGQRHYEQYF	TGTGCCAGCAGTCAAAATATACTAGGACAGAGACACTACGAGCAGTACTTC
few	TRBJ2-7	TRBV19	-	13	CASSTSGVYEQYF	TGTGCCAGTAGTACATCAGGGGTGTACGAGCAGTACTTC
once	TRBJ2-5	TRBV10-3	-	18	CAISRGAERPWYQETQYF	TGTGCCATCAGTCGGGGGGCCGAGAGGCCTTGGTACCAAGAGACCCAGTACTTC
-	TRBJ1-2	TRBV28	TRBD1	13	CASGWDRPDGYTF	TGTGCCAGCGGGTGGGACAGGCCTGATGGCTACACCTTC
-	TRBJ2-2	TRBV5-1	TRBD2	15	CASSLWGRETGELFF	TGCGCCAGCAGCTTGTGGGGGAGGGAGACCGGGGAGCTGTTTTTT